Included here is one TCR beta chain sequence, with context. Per the authors' pipeline: Amplification of reference gene primers was used by the study to estimate nucleated cell counts. Profiling relied on immunoSEQ multiplex PCR, and the TCRdb table lists in-frame clones only, not all of them. The DNA gave D and trimming, while V, J and clone size come from that table. The sample lists some 170,000 clones, approximately 88% seen once, with roughly 1.5% in the top ten. This entry belongs to a study of blood T cell repertoires in COVID-19. Study in general: COVID-19 samples, acute and convalescent, were from the United States, Italy and Spain. Sample material is recorded as cDNA or gDNA derived from T cells, B-cell-depleted T cells, or PBMCs.

Trimming cost V 0 bases and J 5 bases, with 8 bases left between them. The CDR3 covers 14 residues. In germline, CDR1 is SGHNT, CDR2 YYREEE (reference sequence). The receptor's source is a woman aged 50 to 60 with acute or convalescent COVID-19. The sample taken for sequencing was peripheral blood. The chain is built from TRBV5-4 and TRBJ2-2; the D gene is possibly TRBD1 (5 bases). Here the CDR3 DNA reads TGTGCCAGCAGCTTGGCGAGACAGACCGGGGAGCTGTTTTTT. Translated: CASSLARQTGELFF.